This is a list of T cell receptor beta chains from one sample in a study of blood T cells in healthy people across ages. TCRdb fed the 5' RACE reads into MiXCR, producing one record per CDR3 protein. The sample shows hundreds of thousands of distinct CDR3 sequences, 58% of them seen only once. Material: blood. These receptors were taken from a man under 40 in good health. CDR3s include the opening cysteine and the closing phenylalanine or tryptophan. D genes are given only for firm matches. Clone size is not always given. Where it is, it says once, few, many or a class for expanded clones.

TRBV6-2/TRBV6-3,16,-,TRBJ2-5,-,TGTGCCAGCAGTTACGGGGCCGGGATAGTGAGAGAGACCCAGTACTTC,CASSYGAGIVRETQYF
TRBV5-1,14,-,TRBJ2-1,-,TGCGCCAGCAGCTTGGGGCCTACTAACAATGAGCAGTTCTTC,CASSLGPTNNEQFF
TRBV20-1,13,-,TRBJ2-5,-,TGCAGTGCTAGAAGGTCAGGGGAAGAGACCCAGTACTTC,CSARRSGEETQYF
TRBV7-9,14,-,TRBJ2-5,-,TGTGCCAGCAGCACGCTAGCCCCACAAGAGACCCAGTACTTC,CASSTLAPQETQYF
TRBV18,14,TRBD1,TRBJ2-5,many,TGTGCCAGCTCAAACCGGGACAGACAAGAGACCCAGTACTTC,CASSNRDRQETQYF
TRBV6-5,11,-,TRBJ2-1,many,TGTGCCAGCAGTTACGGGGCCCTGCAGTTCTTC,CASSYGALQFF
TRBV28,13,-,TRBJ2-7,-,TGTGCCAGCAGTCCGATGACTAGTCACGAGCAGTACTTC,CASSPMTSHEQYF
TRBV7-4,20,-,TRBJ2-4,-,TGTGCCAGCAGCCACGATCCGGGGGGCAGGACCCTATGGGCCAAAAACATTCAGTACTTC,CASSHDPGGRTLWAKNIQYF
TRBV6-6,14,-,TRBJ2-1,-,TGTGCCAGCAGTTCCGACTCCTGGGGAAATGAGCAGTTCTTC,CASSSDSWGNEQFF
TRBV24-1,16,TRBD2,TRBJ2-5,once,TGTGCCACCAGTGATTTCTCCAGCGGGGGTCCAGAGACCCAGTACTTC,CATSDFSSGGPETQYF
TRBV9,15,-,TRBJ1-2,-,TGTGCCAGCAGCCCGGGGGGACCCCAGATCTATGGCTACACCTTC,CASSPGGPQIYGYTF
TRBV2,11,-,TRBJ2-5,few,TGTGCCAGCAGATACCACAATGAGCAGTACTTC,CASRYHNEQYF
TRBV27,11,-,TRBJ2-7,-,TGTGCCAGCAGTTTAGGGCAGCTCCAGTACTTC,CASSLGQLQYF
TRBV5-6,13,-,TRBJ2-1,-,TGTGCCAGCCGCAACAGCTCCTACAATGAGCAGTTCTTC,CASRNSSYNEQFF
TRBV15,13,-,TRBJ2-7,-,TGTGCCACCAGACGGACTCCCTCCTACGAGCAGTACTTC,CATRRTPSYEQYF
TRBV27,14,TRBD2,TRBJ2-1,-,TGTGCCAGCACGGGCCTAGCGGGATACAATGAGCAGTTCTTC,CASTGLAGYNEQFF
TRBV6-5,16,TRBD2,TRBJ2-5,-,TGTGCCAGCAGTAGGGGGACTAGCGGGAATCAAGAGACCCAGTACTTC,CASSRGTSGNQETQYF
TRBV25-1,14,TRBD1,TRBJ1-1,-,TGTGCCAGCGGACAACAGGGGGTTGGTACTGAAGCTTTCTTT,CASGQQGVGTEAFF
TRBV5-1,17,-,TRBJ2-7,-,TGCGCCAGCAGCTTACAGGGGGGGCGGGAGACCTACAATGAGCAGTACTTC,CASSLQGGRETYNEQYF
TRBV20-1,14,-,TRBJ1-4,-,TGCAGTGCAAGGCCCAGTGTGCTTAATGAAAAACTGTTTTTT,CSARPSVLNEKLFF
TRBV7-6,18,TRBD2,TRBJ2-5,-,TGTGCCAGCAGCCGAACGACTAGCGGGGGAGGGTCCTACAATGAGCAGTACTTC,CASSRTTSGGGSYNEQYF
TRBV7-2,17,-,TRBJ2-6,few,TGTGCCAGCAGCTTTCCCGTACAGTTTTCTGGGGCCAACGTCCTGACTTTC,CASSFPVQFSGANVLTF
TRBV10-3,14,-,TRBJ1-1,-,TGTGCCTCACAATCGGGGTCCCCTAACACTGAAGTTTTCTTT,CASQSGSPNTEVFF
TRBV10-3,14,-,TRBJ1-6,-,TGTGCCATCAGTGTAGAAAGGGACGATTCACCCCTCCACTTT,CAISVERDDSPLHF
TRBV20-1,13,TRBD2,TRBJ2-7,few,TGCAGTGCTGCGACTAGCGGCTACTACGAGCAGTACTTC,CSAATSGYYEQYF
TRBV7-2,13,-,TRBJ2-7,-,TGTGCCAGCAGCAGAAACCAGGGGGGTCCTCAGTACTTC,CASSRNQGGPQYF
TRBV12-5,16,TRBD2,TRBJ2-5,-,TGTGCTAGTGGTCCCCGGGTAGCGGGAAGCCAAGAGACCCAGTACTTC,CASGPRVAGSQETQYF
TRBV15,16,-,TRBJ2-5,-,TGTGCCACCAGCAGAGATCTTGTGACGGGAGAAGGGACCCAGTACTTC,CATSRDLVTGEGTQYF
TRBV7-2,15,-,TRBJ2-5,-,TGTGCCAGCAGCTTAAACGCCCGGGCCTTGAAGACCCAGTACTTC,CASSLNARALKTQYF
TRBV20-1,18,TRBD2,TRBJ2-7,once,TGCAGTGCTAGAGATAATAGCGGGAGGGCCGGTAGGTCCTACGAGCAGTACTTC,CSARDNSGRAGRSYEQYF
TRBV6-5,13,-,TRBJ1-2,once,TGTGCCAGCAGCCGGGCGGGTCTAGATGGCTACACCTTC,CASSRAGLDGYTF
TRBV27,13,TRBD1,TRBJ2-1,-,TGTGCCAGCAGTGCCACCCGGGACAGGGAGCAGTTCTTC,CASSATRDREQFF
TRBV20-1,15,TRBD2,TRBJ2-7,-,TGCAGTGCTGCGGGACTAGCGGCTAGCTCCTACGAGCAGTACTTC,CSAAGLAASSYEQYF
TRBV6-5,13,-,TRBJ1-2,few,TGTGCCAGCAGTTACTCCGATAACTATGGCTACACCTTC,CASSYSDNYGYTF